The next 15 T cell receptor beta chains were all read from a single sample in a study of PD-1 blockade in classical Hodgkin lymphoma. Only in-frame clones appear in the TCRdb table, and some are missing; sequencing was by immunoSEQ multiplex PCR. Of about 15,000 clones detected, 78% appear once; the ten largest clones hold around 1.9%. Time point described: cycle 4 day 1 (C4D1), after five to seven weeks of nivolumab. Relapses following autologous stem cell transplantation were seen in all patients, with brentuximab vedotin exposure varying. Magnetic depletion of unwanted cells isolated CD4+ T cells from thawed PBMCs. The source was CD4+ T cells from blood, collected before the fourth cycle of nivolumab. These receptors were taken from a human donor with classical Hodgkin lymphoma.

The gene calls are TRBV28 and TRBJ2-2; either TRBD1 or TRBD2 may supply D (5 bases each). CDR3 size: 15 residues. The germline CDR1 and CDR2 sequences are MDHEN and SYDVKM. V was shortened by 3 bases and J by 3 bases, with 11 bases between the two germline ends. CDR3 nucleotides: TGTGCCAGCAGTTTGGTGGGGGAGTACACCGGGGAGCTGTTTTTT. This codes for CASSLVGEYTGELFF.

CDR3 loop: CASRVIQGWTTEAFF. In DNA, the CDR3 is TGTGCCAGCAGAGTAATCCAGGGTTGGACCACTGAAGCTTTCTTT. The chain combines TRBV2 with TRBJ1-1, with D possibly TRBD1 on 5 matching bases. The CDR3 runs to 15 residues. Between the trimmed V and J ends, which lost 6 bases and 4 bases, there was a span of 18 bases. In germline, CDR1 is SNHLY, CDR2 FYNNEI.

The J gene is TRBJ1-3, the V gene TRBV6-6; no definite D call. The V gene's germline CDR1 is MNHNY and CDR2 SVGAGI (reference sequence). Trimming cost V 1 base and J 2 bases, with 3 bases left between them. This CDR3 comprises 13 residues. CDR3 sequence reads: CASSYLPGNTIYF. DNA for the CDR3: TGTGCCAGCAGTTACTTGCCTGGAAACACCATATATTTT.

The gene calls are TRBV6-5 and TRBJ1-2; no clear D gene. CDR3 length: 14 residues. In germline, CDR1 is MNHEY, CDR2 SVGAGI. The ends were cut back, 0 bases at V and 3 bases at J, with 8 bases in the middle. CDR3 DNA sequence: TGTGCCAGCAGTTACTCTTTAGTCCACTATGGCTACACCTTC. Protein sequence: CASSYSLVHYGYTF.

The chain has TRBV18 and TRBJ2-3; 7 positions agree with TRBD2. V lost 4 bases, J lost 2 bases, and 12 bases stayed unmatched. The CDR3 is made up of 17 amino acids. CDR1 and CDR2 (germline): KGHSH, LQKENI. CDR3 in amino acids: CASSLRGTLADTDTQYF. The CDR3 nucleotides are TGTGCCAGCTCACTGCGGGGAACTCTAGCGGACACAGATACGCAGTATTTT.

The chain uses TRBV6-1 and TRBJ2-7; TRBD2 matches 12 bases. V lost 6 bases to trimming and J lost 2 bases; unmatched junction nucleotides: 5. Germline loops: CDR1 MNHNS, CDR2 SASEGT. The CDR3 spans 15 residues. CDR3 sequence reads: CASRAGLAGAYEQYF. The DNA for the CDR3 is TGTGCCAGCAGGGCGGGACTAGCGGGTGCCTACGAGCAGTACTTC.

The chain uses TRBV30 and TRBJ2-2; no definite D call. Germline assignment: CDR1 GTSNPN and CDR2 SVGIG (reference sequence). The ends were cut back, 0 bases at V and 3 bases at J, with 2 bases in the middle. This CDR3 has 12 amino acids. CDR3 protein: CAWSVYTGELFF. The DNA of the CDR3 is TGTGCCTGGAGTGTATACACCGGGGAGCTGTTTTTT.

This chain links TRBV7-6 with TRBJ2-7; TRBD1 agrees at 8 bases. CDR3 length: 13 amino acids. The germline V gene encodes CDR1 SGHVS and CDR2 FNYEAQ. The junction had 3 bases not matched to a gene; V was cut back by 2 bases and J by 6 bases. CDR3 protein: CASSLQQGGEQYF. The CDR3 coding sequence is TGTGCCAGCAGCTTACAACAGGGGGGCGAGCAGTACTTC.

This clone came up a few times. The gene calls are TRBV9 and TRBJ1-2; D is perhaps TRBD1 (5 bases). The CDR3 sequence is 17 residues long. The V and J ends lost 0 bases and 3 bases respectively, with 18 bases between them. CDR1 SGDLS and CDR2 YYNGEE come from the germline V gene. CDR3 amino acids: CASSVVRATVGYYGYTF. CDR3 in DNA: TGTGCCAGCAGCGTAGTAAGGGCGACAGTGGGATACTATGGCTACACCTTC.

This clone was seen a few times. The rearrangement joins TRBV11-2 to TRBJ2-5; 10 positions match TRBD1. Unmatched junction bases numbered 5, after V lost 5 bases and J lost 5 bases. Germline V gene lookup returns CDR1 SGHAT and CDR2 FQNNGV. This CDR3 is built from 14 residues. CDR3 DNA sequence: TGTGCCAGCAGCCGGCGACAGGGGGCCGAGACCCAGTACTTC. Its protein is CASSRRQGAETQYF.

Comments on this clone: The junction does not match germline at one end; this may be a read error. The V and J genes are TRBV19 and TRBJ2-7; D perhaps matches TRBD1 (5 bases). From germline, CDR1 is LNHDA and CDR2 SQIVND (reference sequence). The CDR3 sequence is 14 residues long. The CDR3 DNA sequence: TGTGCCACTAGTCAGGGTCGGGCCTCCTACGAGCAGTACTTC. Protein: CATSQGRASYEQYF.

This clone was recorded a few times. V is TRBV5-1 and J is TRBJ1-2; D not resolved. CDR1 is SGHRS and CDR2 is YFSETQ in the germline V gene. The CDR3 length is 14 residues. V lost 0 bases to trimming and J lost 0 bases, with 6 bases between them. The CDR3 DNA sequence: TGCGCCAGCAGCTTGGACGTAGCTAACTATGGCTACACCTTC. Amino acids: CASSLDVANYGYTF. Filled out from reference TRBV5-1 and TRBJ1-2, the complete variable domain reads KAGVTQTPRYLIKTRGQQVTLSCSPISGHRSVSWYQQTPGQGLQFLFEYFSETQRNKGNFPGRFSGRQFSNSRSEMNVSTLELGDSALYLCASSLDVANYGYTFGSGTRLTVV.

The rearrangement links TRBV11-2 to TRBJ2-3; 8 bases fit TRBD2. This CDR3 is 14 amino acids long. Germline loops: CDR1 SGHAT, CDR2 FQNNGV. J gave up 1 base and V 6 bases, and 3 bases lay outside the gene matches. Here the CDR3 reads CASRPTSGTDTQYF. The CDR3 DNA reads TGTGCCAGCAGACCGACTAGCGGCACAGATACGCAGTATTTT.

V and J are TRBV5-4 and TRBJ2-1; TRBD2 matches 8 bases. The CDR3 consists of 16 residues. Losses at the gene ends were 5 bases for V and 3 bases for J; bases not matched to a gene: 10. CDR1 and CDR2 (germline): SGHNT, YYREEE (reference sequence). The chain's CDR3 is CASRTQAGVGYNEQFF. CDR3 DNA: TGTGCCAGCAGAACGCAAGCGGGGGTAGGCTACAATGAGCAGTTCTTC.

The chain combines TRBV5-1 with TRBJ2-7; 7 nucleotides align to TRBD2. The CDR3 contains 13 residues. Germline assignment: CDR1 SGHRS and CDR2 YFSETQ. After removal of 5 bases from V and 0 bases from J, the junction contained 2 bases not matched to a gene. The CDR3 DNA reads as TGCGCCAGCAGGATAGCGGGCTCCTACGAGCAGTACTTC. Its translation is CASRIAGSYEQYF.